This T cell receptor (beta chain) was profiled in a study of T cell responses to AZD1222 COVID-19 vaccine. Broader study findings: Mostly white British, mostly female donors; authors suggested clonal diversity may be underestimated. The number of AZD1222 recipients seropositive at baseline was only five to seven.

With regard to this clone: Its antigen is unidentified.

Germline V gene data show CDR1 as LGHDT and CDR2 as YNNKEL (reference sequence). The length of the CDR3 is 13 residues. Between the trimmed V and J ends, which lost 1 base and 3 bases, there was a span of 6 bases. TCRdb's table, derived via immunoSEQ multiplex PCR, lists solely in-frame clones and lacks some. Of around 130,000 clones listed, more than 85% were seen once; the top ten hold under 2%. The rearrangement uses TRBV3-1 (or the pseudogene TRBV3-2) and TRBJ2-5, with a tentative D call TRBD2 (5 bases). Sequenced here: peripheral blood, sampled 28 days after the second AZD1222 dose. The sequence was obtained from an adult who received the AZD1222 COVID-19 vaccine. This chain's CDR3 is CASSQASKETQYF. Written as DNA, the CDR3 is TGTGCCAGCAGCCAAGCTAGCAAAGAGACCCAGTACTTC.